This T cell receptor (beta chain) was identified in a study of cytomegalovirus exposure and HLA in healthy donors. It was with 60 Vbeta and 13 Jbeta primers that the PCR ran. Some clones are missing from TCRdb's copy, which holds only in-frame ones; the method was immunoSEQ multiplex PCR. The sample yields some 150,000 clones, roughly three quarters seen once. Study findings and constraints: Among TCR beta chains, those listed as cytomegalovirus-associated numbered around 160. TCR beta V segments were, for the most part, productive about 87% or about 30% of the time in an earlier analysis. Common viral pathogens were later found to be apparently linked to several of the most significant clusters.

The CDR3 is 14 amino acids. Germline CDR1 is SGHTA and CDR2 is FQGTGA. V was pared by 2 bases and J by 5 bases, with 12 bases between. This clone has only one observation. Its antigen remains unknown. The receptor's source is a male donor in good health and CMV-seronegative. Sequenced: PBMCs. The rearrangement joins TRBV7-3 to TRBJ2-5; no definite D call. The CDR3 DNA follows: TGTGCCAGCAGCTTAGCGGTCGCCGGGGAGACCCAGTACTTC. Encoded protein: CASSLAVAGETQYF.